The clone carrying this T cell receptor beta chain was seen ten or more times. This record comes from a study of regulatory T cells in long-lasting Graves disease. Investigators prepared the TCR beta libraries by applying iRepertoire HTBI primers and Arm-PCR of CDR3 regions. TCRdb ran MiXCR on the multiplex PCR reads and lists one entry per CDR3 protein. The sample includes fewer than 550,000 distinct CDR3 sequences, about 16% of them seen just once. The CDR3 is made up of 15 amino acids. CDR1 is SGHTA, CDR2 FQGTGA, per germline. The ends lost 0 bases at V and 7 bases at J; junction bases unmatched: 4. Stated time point: newly diagnosed GD, antithyroid drugs for less than 3 months. Construction of the TCR library relied on RNA isolated from PBMCs. The same data also went into a second study, on T cells in Graves' hyperthyroidism and ophthalmopathy.

This chain uses TRBV7-3 with TRBJ2-1; 9 bases are shared with TRBD2. The source is a woman aged 18 to 35 with Graves disease. The material was peripheral blood mononuclear cells (PBMCs), obtained at new diagnosis, from a patient treated with antithyroid drugs. The CDR3 region is CASSLTAGGYNEQFF. The CDR3 DNA is TGTGCCAGCAGCTTAACTGCGGGAGGGTATAATGAGCAGTTCTTC.